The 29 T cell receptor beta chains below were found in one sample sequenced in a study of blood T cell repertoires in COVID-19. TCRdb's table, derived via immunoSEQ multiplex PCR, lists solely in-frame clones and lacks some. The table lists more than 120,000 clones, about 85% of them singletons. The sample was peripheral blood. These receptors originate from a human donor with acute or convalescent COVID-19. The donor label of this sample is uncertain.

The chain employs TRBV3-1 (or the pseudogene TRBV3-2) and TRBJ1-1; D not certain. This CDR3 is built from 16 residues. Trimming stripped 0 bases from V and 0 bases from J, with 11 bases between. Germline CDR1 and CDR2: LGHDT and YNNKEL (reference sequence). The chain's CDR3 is CASSQDFGILNTEAFF. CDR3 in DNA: TGTGCCAGCAGCCAAGATTTCGGGATATTGAACACTGAAGCTTTCTTT.

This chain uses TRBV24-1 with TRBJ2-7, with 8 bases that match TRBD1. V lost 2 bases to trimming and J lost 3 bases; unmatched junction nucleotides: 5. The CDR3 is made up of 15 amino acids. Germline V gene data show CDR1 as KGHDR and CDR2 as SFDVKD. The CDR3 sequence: CATSDSGTGYYEQYF. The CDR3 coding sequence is TGTGCCACCAGTGATTCCGGGACAGGTTACTACGAGCAGTACTTC.

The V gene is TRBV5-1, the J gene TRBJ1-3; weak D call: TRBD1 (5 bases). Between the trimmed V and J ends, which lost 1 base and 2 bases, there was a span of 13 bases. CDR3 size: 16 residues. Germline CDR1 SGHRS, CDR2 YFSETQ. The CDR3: CASSLLPGSTGNTIYF. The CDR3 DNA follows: TGCGCCAGCAGCTTGTTACCAGGGTCAACTGGAAACACCATATATTTT.

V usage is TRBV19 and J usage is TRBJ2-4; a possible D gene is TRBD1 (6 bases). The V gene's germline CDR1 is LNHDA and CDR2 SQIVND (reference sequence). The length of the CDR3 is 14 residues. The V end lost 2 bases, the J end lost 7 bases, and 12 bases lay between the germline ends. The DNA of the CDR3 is TGTGCCAGTAGTATAATCGGTCAGGGGAACATTCAGTACTTC. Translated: CASSIIGQGNIQYF.

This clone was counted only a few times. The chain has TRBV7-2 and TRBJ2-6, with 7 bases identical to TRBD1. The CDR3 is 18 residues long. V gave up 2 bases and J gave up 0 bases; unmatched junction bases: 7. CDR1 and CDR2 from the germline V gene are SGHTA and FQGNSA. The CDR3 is CASSLTGTVLSGANVLTF. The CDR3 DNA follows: TGTGCCAGCAGCTTAACCGGGACAGTGCTCTCTGGGGCCAACGTCCTGACTTTC.

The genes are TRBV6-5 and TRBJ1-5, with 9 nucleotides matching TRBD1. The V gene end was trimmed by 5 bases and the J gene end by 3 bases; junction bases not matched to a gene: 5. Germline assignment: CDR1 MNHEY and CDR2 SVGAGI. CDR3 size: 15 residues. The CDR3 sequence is CASSRGDRDNQPQHF. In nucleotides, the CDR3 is TGTGCCAGCAGTCGAGGGGACAGGGACAATCAGCCCCAGCATTTT.

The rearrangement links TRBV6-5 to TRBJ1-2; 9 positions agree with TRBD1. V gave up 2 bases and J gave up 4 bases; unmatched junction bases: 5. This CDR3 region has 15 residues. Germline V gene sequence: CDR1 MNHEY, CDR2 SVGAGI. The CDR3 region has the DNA TGTGCCAGCAGTTACCGTGGGACAGGGAGCTATGGCTACACCTTC. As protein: CASSYRGTGSYGYTF.

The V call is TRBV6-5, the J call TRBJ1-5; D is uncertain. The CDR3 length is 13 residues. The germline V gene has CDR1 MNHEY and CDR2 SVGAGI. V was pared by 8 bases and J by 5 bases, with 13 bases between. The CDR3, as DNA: TGTGCCAGCGCCTGGAAGGAGGATCAGCCCCAGCATTTT. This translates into CASAWKEDQPQHF.

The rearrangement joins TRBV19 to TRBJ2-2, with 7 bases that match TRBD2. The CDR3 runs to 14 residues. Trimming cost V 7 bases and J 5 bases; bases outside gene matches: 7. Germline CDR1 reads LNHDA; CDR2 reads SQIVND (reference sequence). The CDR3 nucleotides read TGTGCCAGTACCCCCCAGGGAGGGACCGGGGAGCTGTTTTTT. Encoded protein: CASTPQGGTGELFF.

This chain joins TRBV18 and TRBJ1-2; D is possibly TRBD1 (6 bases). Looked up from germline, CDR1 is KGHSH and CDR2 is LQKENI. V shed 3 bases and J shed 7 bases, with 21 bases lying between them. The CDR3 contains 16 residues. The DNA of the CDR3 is TGTGCCAGCTCACCCAAGGATACAGGGACAACTATTGGCTACACCTTC. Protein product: CASSPKDTGTTIGYTF.

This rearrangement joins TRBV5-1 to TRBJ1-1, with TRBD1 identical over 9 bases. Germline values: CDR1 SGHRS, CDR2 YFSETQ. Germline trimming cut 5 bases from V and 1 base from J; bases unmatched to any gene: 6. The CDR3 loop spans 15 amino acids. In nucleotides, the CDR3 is TGCGCCAGCAGTAACCGACAGGGGGGGAACACTGAAGCTTTCTTT. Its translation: CASSNRQGGNTEAFF.

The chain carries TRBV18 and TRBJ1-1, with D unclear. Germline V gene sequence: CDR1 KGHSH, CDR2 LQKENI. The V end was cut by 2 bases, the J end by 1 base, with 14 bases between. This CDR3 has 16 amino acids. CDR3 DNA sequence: TGTGCCAGCTCACCAAAAGTGTCTGGAGCGAACACTGAAGCTTTCTTT. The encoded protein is CASSPKVSGANTEAFF. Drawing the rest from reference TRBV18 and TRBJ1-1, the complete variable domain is NAGVMQNPRHLVRRRGQEARLRCSPMKGHSHVYWYRQLPEEGLKFMVYLQKENIIDESGMPKERFSAEFPKEGPSILRIQQVVRGDSAAYFCASSPKVSGANTEAFFGQGTRLTVV.

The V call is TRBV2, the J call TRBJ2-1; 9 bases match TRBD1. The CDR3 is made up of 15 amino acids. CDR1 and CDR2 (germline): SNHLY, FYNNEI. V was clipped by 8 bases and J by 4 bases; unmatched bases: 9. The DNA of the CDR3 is TGTGCCAGCCCTGGACCGGGACAGGGATACAATGAGCAGTTCTTC. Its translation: CASPGPGQGYNEQFF.

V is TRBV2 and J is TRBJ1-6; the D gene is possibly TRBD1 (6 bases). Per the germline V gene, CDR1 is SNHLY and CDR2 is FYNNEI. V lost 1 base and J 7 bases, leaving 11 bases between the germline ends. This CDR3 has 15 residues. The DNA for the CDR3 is TGTGCCAGCAGTGAAGGACAGGTGGGAAATTCACCCCTCCACTTT. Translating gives CASSEGQVGNSPLHF.

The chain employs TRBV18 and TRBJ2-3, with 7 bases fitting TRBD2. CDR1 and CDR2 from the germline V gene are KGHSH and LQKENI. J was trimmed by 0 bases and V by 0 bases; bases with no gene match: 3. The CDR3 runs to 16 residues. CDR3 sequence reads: CASSPPGGTSTDTQYF. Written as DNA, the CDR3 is TGTGCCAGCTCACCACCGGGGGGGACTAGCACAGATACGCAGTATTTT.

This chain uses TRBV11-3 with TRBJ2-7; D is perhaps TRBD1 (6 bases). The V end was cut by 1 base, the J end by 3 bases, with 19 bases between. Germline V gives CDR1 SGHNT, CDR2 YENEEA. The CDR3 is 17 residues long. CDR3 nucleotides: TGTGCCAGCAGCTTAGCGGATACAGGGTCTTCCTACTACGAGCAGTACGTC. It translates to CASSLADTGSSYYEQYV.

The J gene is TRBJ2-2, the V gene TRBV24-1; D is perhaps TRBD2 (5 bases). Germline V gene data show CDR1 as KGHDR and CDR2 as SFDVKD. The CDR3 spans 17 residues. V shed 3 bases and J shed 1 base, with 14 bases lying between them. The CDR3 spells CATSDPQGLVNTGELFF. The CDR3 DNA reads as TGTGCCACCAGTGATCCCCAAGGACTGGTGAACACCGGGGAGCTGTTTTTT.

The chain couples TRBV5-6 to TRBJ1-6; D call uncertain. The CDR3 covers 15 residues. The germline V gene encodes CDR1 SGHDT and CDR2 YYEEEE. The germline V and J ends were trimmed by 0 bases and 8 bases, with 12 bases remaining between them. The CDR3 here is CASSLGSSVDSPLHF. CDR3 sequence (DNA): TGTGCCAGCAGCTTGGGCAGTTCCGTGGATTCACCCCTCCACTTT.

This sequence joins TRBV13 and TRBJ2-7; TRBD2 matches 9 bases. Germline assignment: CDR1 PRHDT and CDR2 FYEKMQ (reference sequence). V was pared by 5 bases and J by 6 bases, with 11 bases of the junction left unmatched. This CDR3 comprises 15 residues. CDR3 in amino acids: CASSPRLAGTSEQYF. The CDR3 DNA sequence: TGTGCCAGCAGCCCCCGTCTAGCGGGGACGTCCGAGCAGTACTTC.

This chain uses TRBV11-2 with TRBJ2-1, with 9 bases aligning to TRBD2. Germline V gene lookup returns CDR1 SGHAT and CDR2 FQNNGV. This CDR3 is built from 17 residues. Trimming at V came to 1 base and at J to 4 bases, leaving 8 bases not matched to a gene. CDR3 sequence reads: CASSLGGASGVYNEQFF. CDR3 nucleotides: TGTGCCAGCAGCTTAGGGGGGGCTAGCGGGGTTTACAATGAGCAGTTCTTC.

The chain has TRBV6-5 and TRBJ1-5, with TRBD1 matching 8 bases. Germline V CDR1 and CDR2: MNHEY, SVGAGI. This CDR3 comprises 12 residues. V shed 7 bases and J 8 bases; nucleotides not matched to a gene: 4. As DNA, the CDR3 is TGTGCCAGCAAACAGGGGGGTGAGCCCCAGCATTTT. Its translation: CASKQGGEPQHF.

CDR3 loop: CASSSPGQGGEQYV. The CDR3 region has the DNA TGTGCCAGCAGTTCTCCGGGACAGGGAGGCGAGCAGTACGTC. The chain recombines TRBV6-5 with TRBJ2-7; 9 positions agree with TRBD1. This CDR3 is 14 amino acids long. Per germline, CDR1 MNHEY and CDR2 SVGAGI. After removal of 4 bases from V and 6 bases from J, the junction contained 7 bases not matched to a gene.

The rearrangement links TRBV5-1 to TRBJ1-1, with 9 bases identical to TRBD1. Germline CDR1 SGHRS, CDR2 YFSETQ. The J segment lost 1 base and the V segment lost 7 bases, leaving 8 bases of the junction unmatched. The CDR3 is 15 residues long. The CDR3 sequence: CASGGRDRANTEAFF. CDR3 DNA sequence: TGCGCCAGCGGGGGGAGGGACAGGGCGAACACTGAAGCTTTCTTT.

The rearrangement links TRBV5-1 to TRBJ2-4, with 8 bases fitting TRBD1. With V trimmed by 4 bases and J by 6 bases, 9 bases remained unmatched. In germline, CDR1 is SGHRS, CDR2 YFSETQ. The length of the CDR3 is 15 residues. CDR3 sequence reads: CASSMTDREGNIQYF. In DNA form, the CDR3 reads TGCGCCAGCAGCATGACGGACAGGGAAGGAAACATTCAGTACTTC.

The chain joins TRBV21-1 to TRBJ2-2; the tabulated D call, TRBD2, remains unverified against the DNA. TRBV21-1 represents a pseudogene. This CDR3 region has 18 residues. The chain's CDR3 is CASSKEDLGTSPREELFF. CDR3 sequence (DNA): TGTGCCAGCAGCAAAGAGGATCTCGGGACTAGCCCCCGGGAGGAGCTGTTTTTT.

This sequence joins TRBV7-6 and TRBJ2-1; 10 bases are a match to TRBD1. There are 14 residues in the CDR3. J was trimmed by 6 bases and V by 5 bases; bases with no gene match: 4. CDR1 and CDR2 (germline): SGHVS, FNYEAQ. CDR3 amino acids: CASSRQGARNEQFF. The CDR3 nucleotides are TGTGCCAGCAGCCGACAGGGGGCTCGCAATGAGCAGTTCTTC.

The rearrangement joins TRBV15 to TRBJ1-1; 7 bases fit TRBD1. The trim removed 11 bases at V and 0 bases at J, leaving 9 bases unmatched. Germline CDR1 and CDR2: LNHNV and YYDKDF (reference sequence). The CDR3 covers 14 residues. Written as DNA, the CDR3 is TGTGCCTCCGGGCGGGACAGCATGAACACTGAAGCTTTCTTT. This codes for CASGRDSMNTEAFF. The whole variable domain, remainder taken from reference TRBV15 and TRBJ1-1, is DAMVIQNPRYQVTQFGKPVTLSCSQTLNHNVMYWYQQKSSQAPKLLFHYYDKDFNNEADTPDNFQSRRPNTSFCFLDIRSPGLGDTAMYLCASGRDSMNTEAFFGQGTRLTVV.

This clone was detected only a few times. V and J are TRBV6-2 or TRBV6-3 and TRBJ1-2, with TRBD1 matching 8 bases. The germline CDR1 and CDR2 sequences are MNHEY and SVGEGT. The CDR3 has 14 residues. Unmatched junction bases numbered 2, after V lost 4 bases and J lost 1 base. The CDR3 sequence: CASSSGQDNYGYTF. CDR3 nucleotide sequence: TGTGCCAGCAGTTCGGGACAGGATAACTATGGCTACACCTTC.

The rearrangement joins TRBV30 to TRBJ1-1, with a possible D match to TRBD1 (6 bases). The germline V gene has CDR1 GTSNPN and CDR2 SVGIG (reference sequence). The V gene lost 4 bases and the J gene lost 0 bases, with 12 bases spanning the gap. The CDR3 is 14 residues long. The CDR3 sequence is CAWKDGQMNTEAFF. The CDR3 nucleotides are TGTGCCTGGAAAGATGGACAGATGAACACTGAAGCTTTCTTT.